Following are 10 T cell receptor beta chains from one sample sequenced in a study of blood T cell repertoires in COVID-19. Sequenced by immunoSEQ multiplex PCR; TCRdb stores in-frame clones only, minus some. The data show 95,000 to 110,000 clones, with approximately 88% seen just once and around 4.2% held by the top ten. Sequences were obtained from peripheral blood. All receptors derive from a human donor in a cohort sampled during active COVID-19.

The CDR3 region is CASSVLSGSNYGYTF. The DNA of the CDR3 is TGTGCCAGCAGTGTTTTATCAGGAAGCAACTATGGCTACACCTTC. This chain connects TRBV2 to TRBJ1-2; no definite D call. CDR3 length: 15 amino acids. Trimming cost V 4 bases and J 2 bases, with 14 bases left between them. Per the germline V gene, CDR1 is SNHLY and CDR2 is FYNNEI.

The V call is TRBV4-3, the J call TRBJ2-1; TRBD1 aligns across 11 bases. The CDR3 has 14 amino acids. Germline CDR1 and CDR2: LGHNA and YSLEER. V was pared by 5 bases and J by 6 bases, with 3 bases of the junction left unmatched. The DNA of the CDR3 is TGCGCCAGCAGCAAAGGGACAGGGGGCAATGAGCAGTTCTTC. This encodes CASSKGTGGNEQFF.

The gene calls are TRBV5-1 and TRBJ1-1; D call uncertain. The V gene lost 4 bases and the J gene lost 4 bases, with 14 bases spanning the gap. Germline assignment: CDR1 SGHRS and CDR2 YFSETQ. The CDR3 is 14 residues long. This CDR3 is CASSPPAGVTEAFF. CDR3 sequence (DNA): TGCGCCAGCAGCCCCCCGGCCGGGGTCACTGAAGCTTTCTTT.

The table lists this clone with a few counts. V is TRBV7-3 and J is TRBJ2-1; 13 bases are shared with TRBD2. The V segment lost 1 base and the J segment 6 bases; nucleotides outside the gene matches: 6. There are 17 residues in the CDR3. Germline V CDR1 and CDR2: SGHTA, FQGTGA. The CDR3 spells CASSLMGTSGRVNEQFF. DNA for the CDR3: TGTGCCAGCAGCTTAATGGGCACTAGCGGGAGGGTCAATGAGCAGTTCTTC.

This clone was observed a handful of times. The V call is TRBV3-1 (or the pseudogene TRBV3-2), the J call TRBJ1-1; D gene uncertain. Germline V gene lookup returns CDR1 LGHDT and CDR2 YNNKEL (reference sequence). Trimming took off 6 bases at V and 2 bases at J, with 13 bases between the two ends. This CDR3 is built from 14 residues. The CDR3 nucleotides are TGTGCCAGCAGAGAAGCGGGCCTCAACACTGAAGCTTTCTTT. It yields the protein CASREAGLNTEAFF.

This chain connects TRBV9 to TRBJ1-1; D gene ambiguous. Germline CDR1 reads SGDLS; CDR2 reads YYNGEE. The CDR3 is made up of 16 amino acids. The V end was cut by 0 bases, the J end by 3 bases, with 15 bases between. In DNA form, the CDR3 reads TGTGCCAGCAGCGTAGCTACGGGGAGGTCAGACACTGAAGCTTTCTTT. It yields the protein CASSVATGRSDTEAFF.

The CDR3 DNA is TGCGCCAGCAGTGAAGAGACAGGGATTCGGAACACTGAAGCTTTCTTT. This gives the protein CASSEETGIRNTEAFF. The J gene is TRBJ1-1, the V gene TRBV10-2; 7 nucleotides line up with TRBD1. This CDR3 is 16 amino acids long. V shed 3 bases, J shed 1 base, and the junction held 8 bases outside the gene matches. The germline gives CDR1 WSHSY, CDR2 SAAADI.

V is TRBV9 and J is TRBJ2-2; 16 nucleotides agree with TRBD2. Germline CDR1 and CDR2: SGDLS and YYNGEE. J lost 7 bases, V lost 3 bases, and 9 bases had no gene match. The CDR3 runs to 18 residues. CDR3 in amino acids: CASSATGTSGRANGELFF. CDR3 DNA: TGTGCCAGCAGCGCAACCGGGACTAGCGGGAGGGCGAACGGGGAGCTGTTTTTT.

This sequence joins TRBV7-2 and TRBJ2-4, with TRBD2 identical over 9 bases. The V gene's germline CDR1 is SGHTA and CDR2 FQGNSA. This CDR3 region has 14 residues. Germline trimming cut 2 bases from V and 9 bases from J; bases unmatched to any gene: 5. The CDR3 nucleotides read TGTGCCAGCAGCTTACGGCGGGAGGGCCCCATTCAGTACTTC. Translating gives CASSLRREGPIQYF.

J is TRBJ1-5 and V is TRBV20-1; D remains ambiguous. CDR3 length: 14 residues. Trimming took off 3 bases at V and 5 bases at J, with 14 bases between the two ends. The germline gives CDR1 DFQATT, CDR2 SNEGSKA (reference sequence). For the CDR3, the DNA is TGCAGTGCTAGTCGAGGGTGGCCGGATCAGCCCCAGCATTTT. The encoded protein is CSASRGWPDQPQHF.